Listed here are 24 T cell receptor beta chains from one sample, sequenced in a study of PD-L1 blockade in urothelial cancer. Described time point: peripheral blood 6 weeks after treatment start. Only in-frame clones appear in the TCRdb table, and some are missing; sequencing was by immunoSEQ multiplex PCR. The sample shows approximately 91,000 clones, 83% of them seen only once. Sequencing used PBMCs, obtained around atezolizumab (anti-PD-L1) treatment. The source is a man between 65 and 79 years old with urothelial cancer.

The gene calls are TRBV11-3 and TRBJ2-3; 8 positions match TRBD2. Germline trimming cut 3 bases from V and 1 base from J; bases unmatched to any gene: 6. CDR1 and CDR2 from the germline V gene are SGHNT and YENEEA. The CDR3 is 16 residues long. The CDR3 region is CASSFGAAGGTDTQYF. For the CDR3, the DNA is TGTGCCAGCAGCTTCGGGGCAGCGGGGGGCACAGATACGCAGTATTTT.

The chain carries TRBV6-1 and TRBJ2-3; TRBD1 aligns across 9 bases. Germline CDR1 MNHNS, CDR2 SASEGT. This CDR3 comprises 13 residues. The V and J ends lost 8 bases and 6 bases, in that order; junction bases with no gene match: 6. The CDR3: CASHRDRVDTQYF. The CDR3 bases are TGTGCCAGCCATAGGGACAGGGTTGATACGCAGTATTTT.

The chain uses TRBV5-5 and TRBJ2-4; maybe TRBD2 (5 bases). The CDR3 spans 17 residues. Germline CDR1 is SGHKS and CDR2 is YYEKEE (reference sequence). Trimming shortened V by 0 bases and J by 0 bases, and 13 bases separated the two germline ends. The CDR3 is CASSLEEGTLAKNIQYF. DNA for the CDR3: TGTGCCAGCAGCTTGGAAGAGGGAACACTAGCCAAAAACATTCAGTACTTC.

This clone was counted between two and nine times. J is TRBJ2-1 and V is TRBV29-1; D is perhaps TRBD1 (6 bases). Deletions cut 7 bases from V and 5 bases from J, with 12 bases between. Germline V lookup: CDR1 SQVTM, CDR2 ANQGSEA. There are 12 residues in the CDR3. In DNA form, the CDR3 reads TGCAGCGGTGGAGGACAGAACAATGAGCAGTTCTTC. It translates to CSGGGQNNEQFF.

This clone appeared once. This chain links TRBV6-5 with TRBJ2-1; 7 positions agree with TRBD1. Trimming removed 7 bases from V and 3 bases from J; junction bases left unmatched: 9. The germline CDR1 and CDR2 sequences are MNHEY and SVGAGI. The CDR3 consists of 15 residues. CDR3 sequence (DNA): TGTGCCAGCATTCGAACAGGGGCCAGCTACAATGAGCAGTTCTTC. Translated: CASIRTGASYNEQFF.

The chain is built from TRBV5-5 and TRBJ2-1; 11 nucleotides match TRBD2. In germline, CDR1 is SGHKS, CDR2 YYEKEE (reference sequence). The CDR3 is 15 residues long. V gave up 5 bases and J gave up 2 bases; unmatched junction bases: 3. As DNA, the CDR3 is TGTGCCAGCAGTCAGACTAGCGGGACCTACAATGAGCAGTTCTTC. As protein: CASSQTSGTYNEQFF.

The chain employs TRBV2 and TRBJ2-3; D might be TRBD1 (6 bases). This CDR3 has 13 amino acids. Germline V lookup: CDR1 SNHLY, CDR2 FYNNEI. The germline V and J ends were trimmed by 8 bases and 2 bases, with 11 bases remaining between them. Here the CDR3 DNA reads TGTGCCAGCGGCCGGGACATCACAGATACGCAGTATTTT. This gives the protein CASGRDITDTQYF. Full variable domain (missing parts from reference TRBV2 and TRBJ2-3): EPEVTQTPSHQVTQMGQEVILRCVPISNHLYFYWYRQILGQKVEFLVSFYNNEISEKSEIFDDQFSVERPDGSNFTLKIRSTKLEDSAMYFCASGRDITDTQYFGPGTRLTVL.

V gene TRBV27 combines with J gene TRBJ1-1; TRBD1 might be the D (5 bases). Per the germline V gene, CDR1 is MNHEY and CDR2 is SMNVEV (reference sequence). The CDR3 length is 14 residues. Trimming stripped 2 bases from V and 0 bases from J, with 7 bases between. Here the CDR3 reads CASSLGGLNTEAFF. As DNA, the CDR3 is TGTGCCAGCAGTTTAGGGGGGTTGAACACTGAAGCTTTCTTT.

This rearrangement joins TRBV4-1 to TRBJ2-7; TRBD1 is a possible D gene (6 bases). CDR1 is MGHRA and CDR2 is YSYEKL in the germline V gene. The CDR3 is 15 amino acids. V dropped 1 base and J dropped 1 base, with 11 bases sitting between them. As DNA, the CDR3 is TGCGCCAGCAGCCAAGGTCACGGACAGTCCTACGAGCAGTACTTC. It specifies CASSQGHGQSYEQYF.

About this clone itself: Other DNA sequences in the same sample also yield this CDR3. The chain has TRBV5-1 and TRBJ1-5; TRBD1 is a possible D gene (5 bases). V was clipped by 0 bases and J by 1 base, with 8 bases between them. Germline V lookup: CDR1 SGHRS, CDR2 YFSETQ. This CDR3 spans 15 amino acids. The CDR3 reads CASSLAGMSNQPQHF. The CDR3 DNA follows: TGCGCCAGCAGCTTGGCAGGGATGAGCAATCAGCCCCAGCATTTT.

This chain uses TRBV30 with TRBJ1-1, with 11 bases lining up with TRBD1. The germline gives CDR1 GTSNPN, CDR2 SVGIG (reference sequence). V gave up 6 bases and J gave up 0 bases; unmatched junction bases: 6. CDR3 length equals 15 residues. The CDR3 region has the DNA TGTGCCTGTTTGGGGGACAGGGGGATGAACACTGAAGCTTTCTTT. Its translation: CACLGDRGMNTEAFF.

The rearrangement links TRBV9 to TRBJ1-2; 8 bases line up with TRBD1. Trimming at V came to 3 bases and at J to 4 bases, leaving 2 bases not matched to a gene. The CDR3 has 13 residues. CDR1 is SGDLS, CDR2 YYNGEE, per germline. CDR3 DNA sequence: TGTGCCAGCAGCGCCCAGGGGGCCTATGGCTACACCTTC. It yields the protein CASSAQGAYGYTF.

The genes are TRBV28 and TRBJ1-2; TRBD1 aligns across 11 bases. CDR3 length equals 14 residues. V shed 6 bases and J 7 bases; nucleotides not matched to a gene: 7. The germline gives CDR1 MDHEN, CDR2 SYDVKM. The CDR3: CASRGTGGRGGYTF. CDR3 DNA: TGTGCCAGCAGAGGGACAGGGGGTCGGGGTGGCTACACCTTC.

V is TRBV5-1 and J is TRBJ2-1; 8 nucleotides line up with TRBD2. Germline trimming cut 4 bases from V and 4 bases from J; bases unmatched to any gene: 13. Germline V gene data show CDR1 as SGHRS and CDR2 as YFSETQ. The CDR3 loop spans 17 amino acids. The CDR3 spells CASSTPAGGGPYNEQFF. For the CDR3, the DNA is TGCGCCAGCAGCACCCCCGCGGGGGGAGGCCCGTACAATGAGCAGTTCTTC. Using reference TRBV5-1 and TRBJ2-1 for the parts outside the CDR3, the full variable domain is KAGVTQTPRYLIKTRGQQVTLSCSPISGHRSVSWYQQTPGQGLQFLFEYFSETQRNKGNFPGRFSGRQFSNSRSEMNVSTLELGDSALYLCASSTPAGGGPYNEQFFGPGTRLTVL.

V usage is TRBV18 and J usage is TRBJ1-1; tentative D call: TRBD1 (6 bases). CDR1 and CDR2 from the germline V gene are KGHSH and LQKENI. CDR3 length: 13 residues. The CDR3 bases are TGTGTGACTCCCCCAGGGGTGGACACTGAAGCTTTCTTT. Amino acids: CVTPPGVDTEAFF.

In this sample, this clone turned up a few times. The rearrangement links TRBV2 to TRBJ2-5, with 9 bases aligning to TRBD1. The V and J ends lost 9 bases and 3 bases, in that order; junction bases with no gene match: 5. The CDR3 extends over 13 amino acids. Germline V gene sequence: CDR1 SNHLY, CDR2 FYNNEI. The CDR3 region has the DNA TGTGCCAGGAGGGACAGGGTGGAAGAGACCCAGTACTTC. Its protein product is CARRDRVEETQYF.

This clone was found a few times. The chain combines TRBV18 with TRBJ1-2; D not resolved. CDR1 is KGHSH and CDR2 is LQKENI in the germline V gene. The CDR3 extends over 13 amino acids. V dropped 3 bases and J dropped 4 bases, with 9 bases sitting between them. The CDR3 bases are TGTGCCAGCTCACCCTCATCGGTCTATGGCTACACCTTC. Encoded protein: CASSPSSVYGYTF. The variable domain in full, with the rest retrieved from reference TRBV18 and TRBJ1-2, is NAGVMQNPRHLVRRRGQEARLRCSPMKGHSHVYWYRQLPEEGLKFMVYLQKENIIDESGMPKERFSAEFPKEGPSILRIQQVVRGDSAAYFCASSPSSVYGYTFGSGTRLTVV.

The rearrangement joins TRBV18 to TRBJ2-1; maybe TRBD1 (5 bases). The CDR3 runs to 16 residues. CDR1 and CDR2 from the germline V gene are KGHSH and LQKENI. The V end was cut by 3 bases, the J end by 7 bases, with 19 bases between. The chain's CDR3 is CASSPLNQGTGNEQFF. The DNA for the CDR3 is TGTGCCAGCTCACCGTTAAATCAGGGTACGGGTAATGAGCAGTTCTTC. The whole variable domain, remainder taken from reference TRBV18 and TRBJ2-1, is NAGVMQNPRHLVRRRGQEARLRCSPMKGHSHVYWYRQLPEEGLKFMVYLQKENIIDESGMPKERFSAEFPKEGPSILRIQQVVRGDSAAYFCASSPLNQGTGNEQFFGPGTRLTVL.

This clone has just one count. V is TRBV12-5 and J is TRBJ1-5, with D unclear. Trimming took 2 bases from V and 4 from J, leaving 6 bases between them. The germline V gene encodes CDR1 LGHNT and CDR2 FRNRAP. This CDR3 has 13 residues. CDR3 nucleotide sequence: TGTGCTAGTGGTTTGATCAGTAATCAGCCCCAGCATTTT. Translation gives CASGLISNQPQHF.

The chain links TRBV5-4 to TRBJ1-2, with 8 bases matching TRBD1. CDR1 and CDR2 from the germline V gene are SGHNT and YYREEE (reference sequence). V lost 5 bases to trimming and J lost 4 bases; unmatched junction nucleotides: 4. The CDR3 loop spans 13 amino acids. CDR3 DNA sequence: TGTGCCAGCAGAGGACAGGGCGTCTATGGCTACACCTTC. Its protein is CASRGQGVYGYTF. Variable domain in full (rest from reference TRBV5-4 and TRBJ1-2): ETGVTQSPTHLIKTRGQQVTLRCSSQSGHNTVSWYQQALGQGPQFIFQYYREEENGRGNFPPRFSGLQFPNYSSELNVNALELDDSALYLCASRGQGVYGYTFGSGTRLTVV.

This rearrangement joins TRBV27 to TRBJ2-3, with 12 bases that match TRBD1. The CDR3 length is 15 residues. The V gene end was trimmed by 6 bases and the J gene end by 4 bases; junction bases not matched to a gene: 5. The germline V gene encodes CDR1 MNHEY and CDR2 SMNVEV (reference sequence). Here the CDR3 reads CASSPGTGGADTQYF. In nucleotides, the CDR3 is TGTGCCAGCAGCCCCGGGACAGGGGGCGCAGATACGCAGTATTTT.

This chain joins TRBV4-2 and TRBJ2-1; possible D gene TRBD1, 6 bases. The V end lost 0 bases, the J end lost 5 bases, and 14 bases lay between the germline ends. Germline CDR1 is LGHNA and CDR2 is YNFKEQ. The CDR3 loop spans 16 amino acids. CDR3 in DNA: TGTGCCAGCAGCCAAGATTACAGGGAAGGGCACAATGAGCAGTTCTTC. This gives the protein CASSQDYREGHNEQFF.

This clone was picked up one time. The chain's CDR3 is CASSPLKGYTDTQYF. The CDR3 bases are TGTGCCAGCAGTCCCTTGAAGGGGTACACAGATACGCAGTATTTT. V usage is TRBV25-1 and J usage is TRBJ2-3, with D possibly matching TRBD1 (5 bases). This CDR3 spans 15 amino acids. Germline assignment: CDR1 MGHDK and CDR2 SYGVNS. V shed 5 bases and J shed 2 bases, with 14 bases lying between them.

The CDR3 sequence: CASSTGLQETQYF. The CDR3 DNA follows: TGTGCCAGCAGCACCGGACTACAAGAGACCCAGTACTTC. The gene calls are TRBV21-1 and TRBJ2-5; the D segment call TRBD2 is taken from the table without a DNA check. TRBV21-1 is annotated as a pseudogene. The CDR3 is 13 amino acids.